This entry lists 23 T cell receptor beta chains sequenced from one sample in a study of T cell responses to AZD1222 COVID-19 vaccine. Using immunoSEQ multiplex PCR, the repertoire was profiled, and TCRdb retains in-frame clones only, with some absent. The sample has 120,000 or so clones; 90% are singletons. Specimen: peripheral blood, collected on day 0 of MenACWY control vaccination. These receptors originate from an adult in good health.

This chain uses TRBV5-1 with TRBJ1-2; possibly TRBD1 for D (5 bases). Trimming pared 1 base from V and 2 bases from J, leaving 12 bases between. The CDR3 is made up of 15 amino acids. CDR1 is SGHRS, CDR2 YFSETQ, per germline. The CDR3: CASSLPGAVNYGYTF. The CDR3 coding sequence is TGCGCCAGCAGCTTGCCCGGGGCGGTGAACTATGGCTACACCTTC.

The chain recombines TRBV25-1 with TRBJ2-1; 9 positions match TRBD2. This CDR3 region has 16 residues. CDR1 is MGHDK and CDR2 is SYGVNS in the germline V gene. Trimming cost V 1 base and J 7 bases; bases outside gene matches: 8. DNA of the CDR3: TGTGCCAGCAGTGAATCGGGACTAGCCTCACCAAATGAGCAGTTCTTC. Its protein product is CASSESGLASPNEQFF.

The sample holds one count of this clone. The J gene is TRBJ2-5, the V gene TRBV19; perhaps TRBD2 as D (6 bases). The CDR3 loop spans 15 amino acids. Germline CDR1 reads LNHDA; CDR2 reads SQIVND (reference sequence). The V end lost 10 bases, the J end lost 2 bases, and 20 bases lay between the germline ends. CDR3 DNA: TGTGCCACCTCAAATAGGGCGGGAATACAAGAGACCCAGTACTTC. It translates to CATSNRAGIQETQYF. Supplemented by reference TRBV19 and TRBJ2-5, the full variable domain reads DGGITQSPKYLFRKEGQNVTLSCEQNLNHDAMYWYRQDPGQGLRLIYYSQIVNDFQKGDIAEGYSVSREKKESFPLTVTSAQKNPTAFYLCATSNRAGIQETQYFGPGTRLLVL.

The rearrangement links TRBV28 to TRBJ1-2; D is unclear. The germline gives CDR1 MDHEN, CDR2 SYDVKM. The CDR3 extends over 12 amino acids. V dropped 3 bases and J dropped 1 base, with 3 bases sitting between them. In nucleotides, the CDR3 is TGTGCCAGCAGTTTGGATAACTATGGCTACACCTTC. Amino acids: CASSLDNYGYTF.

The chain employs TRBV5-1 and TRBJ1-4; unclear D gene. V shed 1 base and J shed 7 bases, with 5 bases lying between them. The CDR3 sequence is 12 residues long. Germline V gene lookup returns CDR1 SGHRS and CDR2 YFSETQ. The CDR3 loop is CASSLIGEKLFF. In DNA, the CDR3 is TGCGCCAGCAGCTTGATCGGTGAAAAACTGTTTTTT.

This clone occurred once. This chain links TRBV9 with TRBJ2-1; D remains ambiguous. The CDR3 runs 17 residues. Germline CDR1 SGDLS, CDR2 YYNGEE. V shed 0 bases and J shed 8 bases, with 21 bases lying between them. The DNA for the CDR3 is TGTGCCAGCAGCGTAGTTAGTGGTGTGGCAGGCCCCCATGAGCAGTTCTTC. Residues: CASSVVSGVAGPHEQFF.

The chain combines TRBV7-9 with TRBJ1-5, with TRBD1 matching over 10 bases. With V trimmed by 5 bases and J by 5 bases, 3 bases remained unmatched. The CDR3 totals 14 residues. Germline loops: CDR1 SEHNR, CDR2 FQNEAQ (reference sequence). The DNA for the CDR3 is TGTGCCAGCAGCCTGGGGACAGGGGATCAGCCCCAGCATTTT. It translates to CASSLGTGDQPQHF. Complete variable domain (other parts from reference TRBV7-9 and TRBJ1-5): DTGVSQNPRHKITKRGQNVTFRCDPISEHNRLYWYRQTLGQGPEFLTYFQNEAQLEKSRLLSDRFSAERPKGSFSTLEIQRTEQGDSAMYLCASSLGTGDQPQHFGDGTRLSIL.

This clone was seen more than once but under ten times. This sample includes further DNA sequences coding for the same CDR3. The chain combines TRBV30 with TRBJ2-5; TRBD2 aligns across 10 bases. The germline CDR1 and CDR2 sequences are GTSNPN and SVGIG (reference sequence). V dropped 3 bases and J dropped 3; count of bases not matched to a gene: 4. CDR3 length equals 14 residues. CDR3 DNA sequence: TGTGCCTGGAGCGGTAGCGGGAGGAAAGAGACCCAGTACTTC. Translation: CAWSGSGRKETQYF.

For the CDR3, the DNA is TGTGCCAGCTCACCAGGGCCGCGCTTAGATACGCAGTATTTT. This translates into CASSPGPRLDTQYF. The J gene is TRBJ2-3, the V gene TRBV18; D call uncertain. V dropped 2 bases and J dropped 5 bases, with 11 bases sitting between them. Germline V gene lookup returns CDR1 KGHSH and CDR2 LQKENI. CDR3 length: 14 amino acids.

This chain uses TRBV19 with TRBJ1-5; 11 bases are shared with TRBD1. Trimming at V came to 2 bases and at J to 5 bases, leaving 2 bases not matched to a gene. CDR1 is LNHDA and CDR2 is SQIVND in the germline V gene (reference sequence). The CDR3 has 15 amino acids. In nucleotides, the CDR3 is TGTGCCAGTAGTATAAGGACAGGGGGCTATCAGCCCCAGCATTTT. It encodes CASSIRTGGYQPQHF.

The chain joins TRBV14 to TRBJ2-7; 12 bases align to TRBD1. The trim removed 0 bases at V and 6 bases at J, leaving 6 bases unmatched. The V gene's germline CDR1 is SGHDN and CDR2 FVKESK. The CDR3 loop spans 16 amino acids. CDR3 sequence (DNA): TGTGCCAGCAGCCAAGATAGGGGGACAGGGGGCGGCGAGCAGTACTTC. Translation gives CASSQDRGTGGGEQYF. The full variable domain, rest sourced from reference TRBV14 and TRBJ2-7, is EAGVTQFPSHSVIEKGQTVTLRCDPISGHDNLYWYRRVMGKEIKFLLHFVKESKQDESGMPNNRFLAERTGGTYSTLKVQPAELEDSGVYFCASSQDRGTGGGEQYFGPGTRLTVT.

The chain has TRBV14 and TRBJ1-2; 8 bases align to TRBD1. CDR3 length: 15 residues. J lost 2 bases, V lost 0 bases, and 2 bases had no gene match. Per germline, CDR1 SGHDN and CDR2 FVKESK. Written as DNA, the CDR3 is TGTGCCAGCAGCCAAGATGACAGGGGAAACTATGGCTACACCTTC. Translating gives CASSQDDRGNYGYTF.

V is TRBV7-9 and J is TRBJ1-2; D is possibly TRBD1 (6 bases). V shed 1 base and J shed 0 bases, with 6 bases lying between them. Germline V gene lookup returns CDR1 SEHNR and CDR2 FQNEAQ (reference sequence). CDR3 size: 14 residues. Written as DNA, the CDR3 is TGTGCCAGCAGCTTAGACAGGGCTAACTATGGCTACACCTTC. It codes for CASSLDRANYGYTF.

The rearrangement links TRBV18 to TRBJ1-5; D perhaps matches TRBD1 (6 bases). The V and J ends lost 2 bases and 0 bases respectively, with 23 bases between them. Germline values: CDR1 KGHSH, CDR2 LQKENI. This CDR3 has 20 amino acids. CDR3 loop: CASSPIGGQPHTYSNQPQHF. Written as DNA, the CDR3 is TGTGCCAGCTCACCAATCGGCGGACAGCCCCATACGTATAGCAATCAGCCCCAGCATTTT.

V usage is TRBV7-9 and J usage is TRBJ1-1, with D unclear. The V gene's germline CDR1 is SEHNR and CDR2 FQNEAQ (reference sequence). Trimming stripped 2 bases from V and 2 bases from J, with 6 bases between. The CDR3 length is 13 residues. The CDR3 reads CASSLRENTEAFF. The CDR3 DNA is TGTGCCAGCAGCTTAAGAGAAAACACTGAAGCTTTCTTT. The full variable domain, completed using reference TRBV7-9 and TRBJ1-1, is DTGVSQNPRHKITKRGQNVTFRCDPISEHNRLYWYRQTLGQGPEFLTYFQNEAQLEKSRLLSDRFSAERPKGSFSTLEIQRTEQGDSAMYLCASSLRENTEAFFGQGTRLTVV.

This chain links TRBV29-1 with TRBJ2-1; no clear D gene. Trimming shortened V by 4 bases and J by 4 bases, and 11 bases separated the two germline ends. The CDR3 is made up of 13 amino acids. Per the germline V gene, CDR1 is SQVTM and CDR2 is ANQGSEA. The CDR3 DNA is TGCAGCGTTGTAATAGTTAGTTACAATGAGCAGTTCTTC. Protein: CSVVIVSYNEQFF.

This clone was seen only once. The chain couples TRBV7-2 to TRBJ1-2; no clear D gene. Germline lookup yields CDR1 SGHTA and CDR2 FQGNSA. Trimming took 3 bases from V and 7 from J, leaving 12 bases between them. There are 13 residues in the CDR3. The CDR3 loop is CASSFSGLSGYTF. The CDR3 DNA reads as TGTGCCAGCAGCTTTTCCGGGCTGAGTGGCTACACCTTC.

V and J are TRBV6-5 and TRBJ1-5; no clear D. The CDR3 runs 15 residues. Trimming removed 0 bases from V and 0 bases from J, with 6 bases in between. CDR1 MNHEY and CDR2 SVGAGI come from the germline V gene. The CDR3 sequence: CASSYSWGSNQPQHF. The CDR3 nucleotides are TGTGCCAGCAGTTACTCGTGGGGTAGCAATCAGCCCCAGCATTTT.

The gene calls are TRBV18 and TRBJ2-7, with 8 positions matching TRBD2. Trimming took 3 bases from V and 1 from J; bases not matched to a gene: 5. This CDR3 spans 15 amino acids. Germline loops: CDR1 KGHSH, CDR2 LQKENI. CDR3 DNA: TGTGCCAGCTCACCCAGCGGGAGAGGGTCCTACGAGCAGTACTTC. As protein: CASSPSGRGSYEQYF. Filled out from reference TRBV18 and TRBJ2-7, the complete variable domain reads NAGVMQNPRHLVRRRGQEARLRCSPMKGHSHVYWYRQLPEEGLKFMVYLQKENIIDESGMPKERFSAEFPKEGPSILRIQQVVRGDSAAYFCASSPSGRGSYEQYFGPGTRLTVT.

This chain links TRBV18 with TRBJ2-7, with D possibly TRBD1 on 6 matching bases. The CDR3 is made up of 17 amino acids. From germline, CDR1 is KGHSH and CDR2 LQKENI. The ends were cut back, 3 bases at V and 0 bases at J, with 18 bases in the middle. The DNA for the CDR3 is TGTGCCAGCTCACCCTCCAGGGGAGCCAGGAGCTCCTACGAGCAGTACTTC. Translating it yields CASSPSRGARSSYEQYF.

The V gene is TRBV7-9, the J gene TRBJ1-4; unclear D gene. V lost 3 bases to trimming and J lost 10 bases, with 9 bases between them. CDR3 size: 12 residues. CDR1 and CDR2 from the germline V gene are SEHNR and FQNEAQ (reference sequence). The CDR3 reads CASSFIPPKLFF. CDR3 bases: TGTGCCAGCAGCTTTATCCCCCCAAAACTGTTTTTT.

The rearrangement joins TRBV6-5 to TRBJ2-7; 8 bases are a match to TRBD1. In germline, CDR1 is MNHEY, CDR2 SVGAGI. V was pared by 6 bases and J by 0 bases, with 7 bases of the junction left unmatched. The CDR3 is made up of 15 amino acids. CDR3 coding DNA: TGTGCCAGCAGCTACGGACAGGGTGGCTCCTACGAGCAGTACGTC. Protein: CASSYGQGGSYEQYV.

The rearrangement uses TRBV27 and TRBJ2-6; possibly TRBD1 for D (6 bases). The length of the CDR3 is 16 residues. Trimming left V 5 bases short and J 4 bases short, with 15 bases between. From germline, CDR1 is MNHEY and CDR2 SMNVEV (reference sequence). CDR3 in amino acids: CASSPDTGYGANVLTF. Here the CDR3 DNA reads TGTGCCAGCAGTCCCGACACAGGGTACGGGGCCAACGTCCTGACTTTC.